These 15 T cell receptor beta chains share one sample of origin, sequenced in a study of cytomegalovirus exposure and HLA in healthy donors. PCR amplification relied on 60 Vbeta primers (plus 13 Jbeta primers). Generated by immunoSEQ multiplex PCR, the TCRdb table keeps only in-frame clones and is missing some. Of 75,000 to 100,000 clones in the sample, around 8% were seen once. Input material: PBMCs. These receptors were collected from a man aged 50-59 years in good health and CMV-seronegative.

The CDR3 loop is CAQGALRDRAHEQYF. The DNA for the CDR3 is TGTGCCCAAGGTGCTCTCCGGGACAGGGCTCACGAGCAGTACTTC. V gene TRBV27 combines with J gene TRBJ2-7; 9 bases are shared with TRBD1. Per germline, CDR1 MNHEY and CDR2 SMNVEV (reference sequence). The CDR3 is 15 residues long. V trimming: 11 bases; J trimming: 5 bases; junction bases outside the gene matches: 16.

This rearrangement joins TRBV6-5 to TRBJ2-2; a weak D match, TRBD1 (5 bases). This CDR3 contains 14 residues. V lost 6 bases and J 1 base, leaving 9 bases between the germline ends. Germline CDR1 is MNHEY and CDR2 is SVGAGI. The chain's CDR3 is CASSGQVNTGELFF. In DNA, the CDR3 is TGTGCCAGCAGCGGACAAGTGAACACCGGGGAGCTGTTTTTT.

This clone was recorded a few times. The rearrangement uses TRBV6-5 and TRBJ1-1, with TRBD1 identical over 8 bases. V lost 5 bases, J lost 10 bases, and 9 bases stayed unmatched. CDR1 is MNHEY, CDR2 SVGAGI, per germline. The CDR3 spans 13 residues. The DNA for the CDR3 is TGTGCCAGCAGTAGGACAGGGAATAAAATAGCTTTCTTT. Translating gives CASSRTGNKIAFF.

The chain is built from TRBV5-1 and TRBJ2-1, with D perhaps TRBD1 (5 bases). The CDR3 loop spans 13 amino acids. Trimming stripped 0 bases from V and 8 bases from J, with 9 bases between. Germline CDR1 SGHRS, CDR2 YFSETQ. CDR3 sequence (DNA): TGCGCCAGCAGCTTGGTCAGGGCCCATGAGCAGTTCTTC. It codes for CASSLVRAHEQFF.

As to this clone: Because the CDR3's place on the DNA is in doubt, the DNA is left out and the CDR3 is given as listed by TCRdb. This chain links TRBV28 with TRBJ2-7; the D segment call TRBD1 is taken from the table without a DNA check. The germline CDR1 and CDR2 sequences are MDHEN and SYDVKM. The CDR3 totals 14 residues, both ends included. The chain's CDR3 is CASSSSTEGYEHYF.

V and J are TRBV6-1 and TRBJ1-1; possibly TRBD1 for D (5 bases). Trimming left V 4 bases short and J 1 base short, with 13 bases between. This CDR3 has 15 amino acids. Germline lookup yields CDR1 MNHNS and CDR2 SASEGT. Here the CDR3 DNA reads TGTGCCAGCAGTGCCCTGGAGGGGCCGAACACTGAAGCTTTCTTT. This sequence encodes CASSALEGPNTEAFF.

This clone was seen a few times. The chain's CDR3 is CASSLRPRGNQPQHF. The CDR3 DNA follows: TGTGCCAGCAGTTTGAGACCTCGGGGTAATCAGCCCCAGCATTTT. The chain recombines TRBV6-6 with TRBJ1-5; no reliable D call. Trimming left V 4 bases short and J 4 bases short, with 14 bases between. The germline V gene encodes CDR1 MNHNY and CDR2 SVGAGI (reference sequence). The CDR3 loop spans 15 amino acids.

This clone has only one observation. For the CDR3, the DNA is TGTGCCAGCAGTTCCCCTCACAGGGGGCAGACTGGCTACACCTTC. As protein: CASSSPHRGQTGYTF. The rearrangement joins TRBV28 to TRBJ1-2; 9 bases are a match to TRBD1. Germline V lookup: CDR1 MDHEN, CDR2 SYDVKM. The CDR3 runs to 15 residues. The ends lost 4 bases at V and 7 bases at J; junction bases unmatched: 10.

The chain has TRBV30 and TRBJ2-7, with 11 positions matching TRBD1. This CDR3 has 15 residues. V lost 1 base, J lost 8 bases, and 10 bases stayed unmatched. In germline, CDR1 is GTSNPN, CDR2 SVGIG (reference sequence). The chain's CDR3 is CAWSGPGTGGVKQYF. The CDR3, as DNA: TGTGCCTGGAGTGGTCCCGGGACAGGGGGTGTGAAGCAGTACTTC. Drawing the rest from reference TRBV30 and TRBJ2-7, the complete variable domain is SQTIHQWPATLVQPVGSPLSLECTVEGTSNPNLYWYRQAAGRGLQLLFYSVGIGQISSEVPQNLSASRPQDRQFILSSKKLLLSDSGFYLCAWSGPGTGGVKQYFGPGTRLTVT.

This clone was observed a handful of times. V gene TRBV6-6 combines with J gene TRBJ1-1, with 8 positions matching TRBD1. The germline V gene encodes CDR1 MNHNY and CDR2 SVGAGI (reference sequence). The CDR3 contains 13 residues. V was pared by 5 bases and J by 4 bases, with 3 bases of the junction left unmatched. DNA of the CDR3: TGTGCCAGCAGTCCTACAGGGGGCACTGAAGCTTTCTTT. Protein product: CASSPTGGTEAFF.

This clone was observed many times. The V gene is TRBV9, the J gene TRBJ2-1; 8 bases align to TRBD2. The CDR3 is made up of 15 amino acids. Germline lookup yields CDR1 SGDLS and CDR2 YYNGEE. V was pared by 4 bases and J by 4 bases, with 7 bases of the junction left unmatched. The CDR3 region has the DNA TGTGCCAGCAGCCCGGGGGGGGGTTCATACAATGAGCAGTTCTTC. This codes for CASSPGGGSYNEQFF.

This clone turned up a few times. The chain links TRBV5-1 to TRBJ2-2, with 11 positions matching TRBD2. Unmatched junction bases numbered 4, after V lost 1 base and J lost 2 bases. Germline CDR1 and CDR2: SGHRS and YFSETQ. The CDR3 contains 17 residues. CDR3 region: CASSLRGLAANTGELFF. DNA of the CDR3: TGCGCCAGCAGCTTGAGGGGACTAGCGGCAAACACCGGGGAGCTGTTTTTT.

The chain combines TRBV7-9 with TRBJ1-1; 7 positions match TRBD1. There are 12 residues in the CDR3. Trimming cost V 5 bases and J 5 bases; bases outside gene matches: 2. Germline assignment: CDR1 SEHNR and CDR2 FQNEAQ (reference sequence). The chain's CDR3 is CASSPDRTEAFF. CDR3 in DNA: TGTGCCAGCAGCCCGGACAGGACTGAAGCTTTCTTT.

V usage is TRBV7-2 and J usage is TRBJ2-2; 11 bases fit TRBD1. This CDR3 is built from 18 residues. Germline V lookup: CDR1 SGHTA, CDR2 FQGNSA. The V segment lost 1 base and the J segment 4 bases; nucleotides outside the gene matches: 8. The CDR3 bases are TGTGCCAGCAGCTTAGGGACAGGGGGCGCAGGGGGCACCGGGGAGCTGTTTTTT. Translation gives CASSLGTGGAGGTGELFF.

V and J are TRBV27 and TRBJ2-5; D is ambiguous. The CDR3 is 14 amino acids. Germline CDR1 MNHEY, CDR2 SMNVEV (reference sequence). V lost 7 bases to trimming and J lost 4 bases, with 16 bases between them. The chain's CDR3 is CASMKLRGRETQYF. The CDR3 DNA reads TGTGCCAGCATGAAGTTAAGAGGTCGAGAGACCCAGTACTTC.